These 8 T cell receptor beta chains were all obtained from the same sample, sequenced in a study of blood T cell repertoires in COVID-19. Sequencing used immunoSEQ multiplex PCR; TCRdb keeps in-frame clones, though not all of them. The sample lists over 150,000 clones; 90% to 95% were seen once. Input material: peripheral blood. The receptors stem from a man younger than 45 with COVID-19, enrolled during active disease.

The chain carries TRBV5-1 and TRBJ2-5, with D maybe TRBD2 (6 bases). V was shortened by 3 bases and J by 1 base, with 7 bases between the two germline ends. Germline CDR1 and CDR2: SGHRS and YFSETQ. CDR3 length: 13 amino acids. CDR3 amino acids: CASSSGSQETQYF. The CDR3 region has the DNA TGCGCCAGCAGCTCCGGGAGCCAAGAGACCCAGTACTTC.

The chain couples TRBV6-2 or TRBV6-3 to TRBJ2-3, with D possibly being TRBD1 (5 bases). The CDR3 consists of 15 residues. The V end lost 3 bases, the J end lost 4 bases, and 14 bases lay between the germline ends. Germline assignment: CDR1 MNHEY and CDR2 SVGEGT. The CDR3: CASSYSGTGPDTQYF. DNA for the CDR3: TGTGCCAGCAGTTATTCGGGTACAGGCCCAGATACGCAGTATTTT.

The rearrangement uses TRBV10-1 and TRBJ1-6; 7 bases match TRBD1. The ends lost 10 bases at V and 13 bases at J; junction bases unmatched: 13. This CDR3 comprises 13 residues. Germline V gene data show CDR1 as WNHNN and CDR2 as SYGVQD (reference sequence). The CDR3 region is CATQGTAFGPLHF. The CDR3 coding sequence is TGCGCCACCCAGGGGACAGCCTTTGGTCCCCTCCACTTT.

This chain connects TRBV7-9 to TRBJ1-6; D might be TRBD1 (6 bases). Germline assignment: CDR1 SEHNR and CDR2 FQNEAQ (reference sequence). This CDR3 is built from 18 residues. V dropped 3 bases and J dropped 10 bases, with 25 bases sitting between them. CDR3: CASSFWLIPHRVSSPLHF. Written as DNA, the CDR3 is TGTGCCAGCAGCTTCTGGCTAATACCCCACAGGGTTTCATCACCCCTCCACTTT.

V is TRBV3-1 (or the pseudogene TRBV3-2) and J is TRBJ2-3; D is unclear. V was cut by 0 bases and J by 5 bases, with 6 bases left in between. This CDR3 spans 13 amino acids. From germline, CDR1 is LGHDT and CDR2 YNNKEL (reference sequence). CDR3 in amino acids: CASSQDRKDTQYF. In DNA, the CDR3 is TGTGCCAGCAGCCAAGACAGGAAAGATACGCAGTATTTT.

The chain recombines TRBV6-5 with TRBJ2-1; 10 bases are a match to TRBD2. V lost 0 bases, J lost 8 bases, and 7 bases stayed unmatched. From germline, CDR1 is MNHEY and CDR2 SVGAGI. This CDR3 spans 16 amino acids. CDR3 sequence (DNA): TGTGCCAGCAGTTACTCGACAGCGGGGGGGCGTCATGAGCAGTTCTTC. It yields the protein CASSYSTAGGRHEQFF.

The gene calls are TRBV7-9 and TRBJ2-7, with TRBD1 matching 8 bases. Looked up from germline, CDR1 is SEHNR and CDR2 is FQNEAQ (reference sequence). The trim removed 5 bases at V and 4 bases at J, leaving 7 bases unmatched. This CDR3 is 14 amino acids long. DNA of the CDR3: TGTGCCAGCAGCAACCGGGACAGGTCATACGAGCAGTACTTC. Translating it yields CASSNRDRSYEQYF.

The chain joins TRBV4-1 to TRBJ2-5, with 10 bases aligning to TRBD2. CDR1 is MGHRA, CDR2 YSYEKL, per germline. V gave up 4 bases and J gave up 5 bases; unmatched junction bases: 10. CDR3 size: 16 residues. CDR3 sequence: CASSPGLAGDGETQYF. The CDR3 DNA is TGCGCCAGCAGCCCTGGGCTAGCGGGGGACGGTGAGACCCAGTACTTC.